This T cell receptor beta chain was obtained from a study of cytomegalovirus exposure and HLA in healthy donors. Study background: Genotyping of more than 300 donors showed that 80% to 85% belonged to the Caucasian-associated ancestry cluster.

This clone was seen more than once but under ten times. The target antigen is unknown. The PCR was carried out with 60 Vbeta primers and 13 Jbeta primers. Assay: immunoSEQ multiplex PCR; the TCRdb copy retains only in-frame clones and omits some. The sample shows 200,000 to 250,000 clones, just over 75% of them seen only once. Notes on the study in general: The classifier reportedly diagnosed cytomegalovirus status with high sensitivity and specificity. Later analysis suggested most CMV-associated TCR beta chains were HLA-restricted. In a later analysis, TCR beta V- and J-gene trimming showed a link to a missense DCLRE1C variant.

V lost 5 bases and J lost 3; bases outside the gene matches: 4. Germline lookup yields CDR1 LNHDA and CDR2 SQIVND (reference sequence). The CDR3 is 15 amino acids. This chain uses TRBV19 with TRBJ2-6; 7 bases are a match to TRBD1. The sequenced sample was PBMCs. This sequence originates from a woman aged 55-70 years in good health and CMV-seropositive. CDR3 sequence reads: CASSVTGSGANVLTF. CDR3 nucleotides: TGTGCCAGTAGTGTGACAGGGAGTGGGGCCAACGTCCTGACTTTC.